The entry that follows covers one TCR beta chain sequence. Germline lookup yields CDR1 SGHTA and CDR2 FQGNSA. J lost 0 bases, V lost 5 bases, and 8 bases had no gene match. This CDR3 region has 16 residues. These data belong to a study of blood T cell repertoires in COVID-19. Study in general: COVID-19 samples from acute and convalescent phases originated in the United States, Italy and Spain. PBMCs, B-cell-depleted T cells, or T cells provided the cDNA or gDNA that made up the material.

Profiling relied on immunoSEQ multiplex PCR, and the TCRdb table lists in-frame clones only, not all of them. The top ten hold about 1% of the sample, which has some 300,000 clones, around 89% seen once. This TCR was sampled from a woman between 40 and 55 years old with COVID-19, enrolled during active disease. The sample taken for sequencing was peripheral blood. The chain uses TRBV7-2 and TRBJ1-2; 8 bases are a match to TRBD1. CDR3: CASSRQGWNPNYGYTF. DNA of the CDR3: TGTGCCAGCAGCAGACAGGGGTGGAATCCTAACTATGGCTACACCTTC.